This T cell receptor (beta chain) comes out of a study of cytomegalovirus exposure and HLA in healthy donors. General study points: High specificity and sensitivity for cytomegalovirus status were reported for the classifier. Earlier analysis looked at TCR beta V segments, and most were productive about 90% or about 30% of the time. Analysis was carried out at a later point, and it linked a missense DCLRE1C variant to TCR beta V- and J-gene trimming.

Use of 60 Vbeta and 13 Jbeta primers characterized the PCR. Libraries were prepared by immunoSEQ multiplex PCR; TCRdb keeps only in-frame clonotypes and omits some of them. The sample has roughly 140,000 clones, 75% seen once. As regards this clone: The antigen is not known.

In nominal health when sampled, donors likely had unrecorded immune exposures nonetheless. Per germline, CDR1 SGHVS and CDR2 FQNEAQ. The CDR3 is made up of 14 amino acids. The junction had 4 bases not matched to a gene; V was cut back by 2 bases and J by 5 bases. The sequence came from a man aged 18 to 35 in good health and CMV-seronegative. Sequenced input: PBMCs. The chain employs TRBV7-8 and TRBJ2-7; 9 positions agree with TRBD2. CDR3 protein: CASSLSAGGHEQYF. In DNA, the CDR3 is TGTGCCAGCAGCTTATCAGCGGGAGGCCACGAGCAGTACTTC.